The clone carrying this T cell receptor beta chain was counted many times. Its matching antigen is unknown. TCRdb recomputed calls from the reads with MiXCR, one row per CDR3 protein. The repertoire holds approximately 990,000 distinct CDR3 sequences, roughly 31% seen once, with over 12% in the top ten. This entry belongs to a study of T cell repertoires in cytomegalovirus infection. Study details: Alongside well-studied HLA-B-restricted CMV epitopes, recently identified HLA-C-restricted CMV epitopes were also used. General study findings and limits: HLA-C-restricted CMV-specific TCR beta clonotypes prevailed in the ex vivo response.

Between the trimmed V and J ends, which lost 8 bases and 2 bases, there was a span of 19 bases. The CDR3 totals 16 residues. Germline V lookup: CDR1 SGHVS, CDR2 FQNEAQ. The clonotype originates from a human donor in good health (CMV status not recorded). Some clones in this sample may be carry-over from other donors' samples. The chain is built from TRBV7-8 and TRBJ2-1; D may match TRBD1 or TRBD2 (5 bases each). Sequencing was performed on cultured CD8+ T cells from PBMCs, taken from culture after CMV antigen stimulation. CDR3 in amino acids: CASRPRDPSTYNEQFF. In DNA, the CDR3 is TGTGCCAGCCGCCCACGGGACCCATCCACCTACAATGAGCAGTTCTTC.